This TCR beta chain originates from a study of T cell changes during pregnancy in multiple sclerosis. The table came from immunoSEQ multiplex PCR; TCRdb's copy has only in-frame clones and leaves some out. The sample carries 75,000 to 90,000 clones, over 85% recorded once. This CDR3 contains 14 residues. In germline, CDR1 is MGHDK, CDR2 SYGVNS. V was clipped by 0 bases and J by 7 bases, with 10 bases between them. This specimen consisted of CD4+ T cells from peripheral blood mononuclear cells, obtained before pregnancy. The receptor was derived from a female donor with multiple sclerosis, enrolled in a pregnancy study. The V and J genes are TRBV25-1 and TRBJ2-1, with D possibly TRBD2 on 6 matching bases. DNA of the CDR3: TGTGCCAGCAGTGAATATGGAGGGACGAATGAGCAGTTCTTC. Amino acids: CASSEYGGTNEQFF.